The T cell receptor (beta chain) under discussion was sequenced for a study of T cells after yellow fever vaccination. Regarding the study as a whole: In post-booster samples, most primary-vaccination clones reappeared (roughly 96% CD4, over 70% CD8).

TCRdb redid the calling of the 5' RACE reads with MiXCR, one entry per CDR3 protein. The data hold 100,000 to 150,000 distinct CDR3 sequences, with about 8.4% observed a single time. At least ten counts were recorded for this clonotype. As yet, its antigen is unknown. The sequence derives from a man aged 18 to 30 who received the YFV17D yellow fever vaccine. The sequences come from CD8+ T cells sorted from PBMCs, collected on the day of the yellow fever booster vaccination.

The CDR3 DNA follows: TGTGCCAGCAGCTCGCTCGACGACAGGGGACAAGAGACCCAGTACTTC. Translating gives CASSSLDDRGQETQYF. The rearrangement uses TRBV7-6 and TRBJ2-5; TRBD1 aligns across 8 bases. Germline trimming cut 4 bases from V and 2 bases from J; bases unmatched to any gene: 9. CDR3 length: 16 amino acids. The germline V gene encodes CDR1 SGHVS and CDR2 FNYEAQ.